Below, one TCR beta chain is given with its context. As yet, its antigen is unknown. The data are from a study of a mutant IDH1 vaccine in newly diagnosed glioma. Overall study context: Once 4-6 weeks had passed after radiotherapy alone, vaccination started, or it started with temozolomide cycles. Treated individuals were approximately 60% male and roughly 40% female, averaging roughly 44 years of age.

Specified time point: week 11, during vaccination. Topical imiquimod was applied with each vaccine dose, which held 300 ug of mutant IDH1 20-mer peptide. New WHO grade 3 or 4 astrocytomas that were IDH1-mutant and ATRX-lost had been found in donors. TCRdb's copy holds only in-frame clones and misses some; the assay was immunoSEQ multiplex PCR. Of tens of thousands of clones listed, about four fifths are singletons. Study-wide findings and caveats: Pseudoprogression seemingly bore no relation to changes in top peripheral T cell clonotypes.

The CDR3 is made up of 19 amino acids. V and J are TRBV21-1 and TRBJ2-5; the D segment call TRBD2 is taken from the table without a DNA check. TRBV21-1 corresponds to a pseudogene. The TCR originated in a middle-aged man with glioma. The sample was PBMCs, taken from a glioma patient whose treatment included an IDH1 peptide vaccine. DNA for the CDR3: TGTGCCAGCAGCAAAGTAGCTAGCGGGAGAAGGGGCAACGGCGAGACCCAGTACTTC. It translates to CASSKVASGRRGNGETQYF.